The clone carrying this TCR beta chain was observed a handful of times. Its antigen is unknown. Sequencing used cDNA as its template, made by extracting RNA and reverse transcribing it. TCRdb keeps only in-frame clones here, not all; method: immunoSEQ multiplex PCR. The table lists some 120,000 clones, roughly 55% of them singletons. This specimen belongs to a study of CD8+ T cells in alopecia areata. Study as a whole: Patients in the study were on tofacitinib for 6 to 18 months, then off it for 6 months.

As to treatment: oral pan-JAK inhibitor, 5-10 mg twice daily. Peripheral blood, together with lesional scalp punch biopsies, was collected from alopecia areata patients. Findings and limits, study-wide: Scalp clonality dropped significantly under tofacitinib, as did expanded CD8+ top-100 clones. Patients displayed less clarity in TCR sharing than mice, a finding possibly related to HLA.

V was clipped by 6 bases and J by 8 bases; unmatched bases: 12. The V gene's germline CDR1 is SGHVS and CDR2 FNYEAQ. There are 15 residues in the CDR3. The chain couples TRBV7-6 to TRBJ2-1; 8 bases line up with TRBD1. This clonotype was obtained from a human donor with alopecia areata. The sequenced sample was CD4+ T cells sorted from blood, obtained at week 4, from a patient treated with tofacitinib. CDR3 protein: CASRYLETGDHEQFF. DNA for the CDR3: TGTGCCAGCAGGTATCTCGAGACAGGGGACCATGAGCAGTTCTTC.